This TCR beta chain was profiled in a study of CD8+ T cells in alopecia areata. Germline V gene lookup returns CDR1 PRHDT and CDR2 FYEKMQ (reference sequence). The CDR3 is made up of 16 amino acids. Trimming removed 1 base from V and 1 base from J; junction bases left unmatched: 3. RNA extraction was followed by reverse transcription into cDNA, which acted as the sequencing template. Measured with immunoSEQ multiplex PCR; TCRdb has only the in-frame clones, and not every one. The data contain some 180,000 clones, 40% to 65% of them singletons. The treatment denotes: oral pan-JAK inhibitor, 5-10 mg twice daily.

The specimen comprised CD8+ T cells sorted from blood, sampled at week 24, from a patient treated with tofacitinib. The V and J genes are TRBV13 and TRBJ2-3, with 9 bases aligning to TRBD2. The TCR originated in a human donor with alopecia areata. The CDR3 spells CASSLAASGGTDTQYF. The DNA for the CDR3 is TGTGCCAGCAGCTTAGCGGCTAGCGGGGGCACAGATACGCAGTATTTT.